This TCR beta chain was sequenced in a study of cytomegalovirus exposure and HLA in healthy donors (dated by TCRdb to 2016 to 2017). Context from the whole study: According to an earlier analysis of a few hundred of the donors, about 190 million T cells yielded 117 million unique TCR beta sequences and about 280 Gb of sequence data. An early release covering 550 to 700 HLA-typed donors comprised about 300 gigabases of sequencing data and 85 million to 100 million unique TCR sequences. Among the roughly 390 genotyped donors, around 81% belonged to the genetic ancestry cluster associated with self-reported Caucasian donors. The study was designed to test whether signatures of past pathogen exposure could be identified by cataloging public T cell receptors. Using immunosequencing, the study profiled T cell repertoires from 666 subjects and related those repertoires to cytomegalovirus serostatus. A separate validation cohort of 100 to 150 different subjects was used in addition to the roughly 670-subject first cohort. The study combined high-throughput TCR immunosequencing, statistical association of individual TCRs with disease status, and machine learning to predict cytomegalovirus infection status. In a later analysis, previously published TCR beta repertoires from 666 donors were re-analyzed and high-resolution HLA genotyping was added so that TCR occurrence patterns could be studied. The later analysis used no new phenotypic data to find candidate immune exposures, relying instead on TCR beta sequences and their occurrence across donors. An earlier analysis of approximately 500 of the donors applied high-throughput TCR beta sequencing to assess whether each TCR beta V gene segment acted as functional or pseudogenic. Donor age, sex, ethnicity and CMV serostatus were compiled alongside the repertoire data. In a later genetic analysis, genome-wide SNP genotypes for about three fifths of the roughly 670 donors were used, and that subset was treated as a discovery cohort. Every repertoire in the discovery cohort had been generated on one and the same sequencing platform. Both class I and class II loci were covered by HLA typing, at four-digit resolution. The number of donors typed differed by locus, with about 629-630 for A, B, C, DRB1 and DQB1, over 500 for DQA1, 600 to 610 for DPA1, and 472 for DPB1. Because of strong linkage in the cohort, roughly 5 DR-DQ haplotypes were treated as single units for association and clustering. Among some 400 genotyped donors of the cohort, an average of approximately 240,000 unique TCR beta nucleotide sequences were sequenced per donor, roughly 18% of them non-productive.

Study-wide findings and limitations: Specific HLA alleles were associated with over 15,000 TCR beta sequences at a false discovery rate of 0.05 in a later analysis. In the study, 164 TCR beta chains were listed as associated with cytomegalovirus. Most TCR sequences were observed very rarely across donors, whereas some public TCRs were present in many individuals. The classifier was reported to diagnose cytomegalovirus status with high specificity and sensitivity in both the original and validation cohorts. Correlated functional status among segregating V segments might reflect linkage disequilibrium, but an unknown experimental factor could not be ruled out. Because counts were too low, roughly 17 rarely observed V segments, including chromosome 9 orphons, were left out of the earlier analysis of some 640 of the donors. Several of the top co-occurrence clusters appeared to be linked to parvovirus B19, influenza, CMV and Epstein-Barr virus, according to a later analysis. In vitro tests confirmed that a few of the cytomegalovirus-associated TCR beta chains recognize cytomegalovirus antigens. Some IMGT-functional V segments, including TRBV6-2 and TRBV6-3, could not be distinguished by the 87-base-pair reads and were therefore excluded. A later analysis found that HLA-associated TCR beta chains were more clonally expanded and had lower generation probabilities than equally common non-associated chains. In a later analysis, TCR association rates were found to vary across HLA loci, with the most associated TCRs seen for DRB1 alleles and the fewest for HLA-C alleles. Strong co-occurrence of HLA alleles, especially DR and DQ, made assigning TCR associations to individual alleles difficult. In a later genetic analysis, a missense DCLRE1C variant was associated with V-gene and J-gene trimming of TCR beta chains, and the association was replicated in an independent cohort. It was suggested by the authors that the approach could potentially be generalized to other disease states and immunological phenotypes. A later genetic analysis reported fewer N-insertions in productive TCRs among donors in an Asian-associated ancestry cluster than the 666-donor mean. A further reported finding was that TCR beta sequences accurately predicted the HLA-A and HLA-B alleles for most subjects in the first cohort. Sequencing depth was assumed to be roughly uniform across donors in the presence/absence analyses, though that assumption may not hold. The only immune exposure information available for the cohort was CMV serostatus. HLA typing was unavailable for some donors at each locus, so association tests used only the typed subset. In this cohort, only TCR beta chains were sequenced, and detectable features were limited by the absence of alpha or paired-chain data. In an earlier analysis of more than 450 of the donors, most TCR beta V segments were observed in productive rearrangements about 90% or about 30% of the time, broadly matching IMGT annotations. A cluster of highly shared sequence variants was judged likely to be a technical artifact of the sequencing pipeline. According to a later analysis, most CMV-associated TCR beta chains appeared to be HLA-restricted, and the HLA associations seemed to be driven largely by CMV exposure.

Turning to this clone: There is no known antigen for this receptor.

Deletion took 2 bases off V and 8 bases off J, with a span of 14 bases between the germline ends. Counted from cysteine to phenylalanine, this CDR3 has 14 amino acids. The sequence is cut down to CDR3 DNA, 42 bases in frame from base 1. The CDR1 and CDR2 encoded by the germline V gene (reference sequence) are SGHKS and YYEKEE. The cohort comprised some 730 healthy bone marrow donors. All cohort members were sampled while nominally healthy, although unrecorded immune exposures were likely present. The donor tested CMV seronegative and was one of the 352 seronegative cohort members. A peripheral blood sample was collected from each donor, and TCR beta sequencing was performed on peripheral blood mononuclear cells. The Qiagen DNeasy Blood Extraction Kit was used to extract genomic DNA from the blood cell samples. Libraries were made using the immunoSEQ multiplex PCR assay. The multiplex PCR relied on a mix of 60 forward primers for TCR Vbeta segments and 13 reverse primers for TCR Jbeta segments. Amplification of the CDR3 region of rearranged TCR beta genes was performed with a multiplex PCR assay on genomic DNA. On the Illumina HiSeq System, the amplified TCR beta libraries were sequenced as 87-base-pair reads. In the paper's pipeline: Across the roughly 640 repertoires, a later analysis counted tens of millions of unique TCR beta chains, some 11 million of which were shared by at least two donors. Raw reads were error-corrected and collapsed into unique sequences with a nearest-neighbor algorithm that merged closely related sequences to remove PCR and sequencing errors. V, D and J gene segments were assigned by aligning CDR3 sequences to IMGT reference sequences. For a sequence to be retained, at least a six-nucleotide match to both a V gene segment and a J gene segment was required. Rearrangements were called productive when the CDR3 lacked stop codons and stayed in frame with V and J; all others were non-productive. CDR3 was defined according to IMGT convention as the region running from the second conserved V-encoded cysteine to the conserved J-encoded phenylalanine. Sequences without an unambiguous match to a single V gene segment were excluded from the earlier analysis of several hundred of the donors. In an earlier analysis of approximately 500 of the donors, a V segment was called functional when productive rearrangements were above 56.7%, and segregating when the standard deviation between donors exceeded 5%. A statistical classification framework was developed to diagnose cytomegalovirus status using the catalog of TCR beta chain sequences. In a later analysis, V and J genes were assigned by comparing TCR nucleotide sequences against IMGT/GENE-DB human TR gene sequences. A later analysis assigned CDR3 sequences and most-parsimonious VDJ recombination scenarios with the TCRdist pipeline. In a later analysis, each TCR beta chain was defined by its CDR3 amino acid sequence together with its V-gene family, and reads without a unique V-gene family were excluded. In a later analysis, 450 to 600 highly shared, low-generation-probability nucleotide sequences were removed to address suspected cross-contamination and a sequencing artifact. In a later analysis, a clonal expansion index for each public chain was calculated from normalized within-repertoire ranks of inferred template counts. A later analysis computed generation probabilities with a VDJ recombination model fitted to out-of-frame rearrangements, and checked the results against IGoR. Hypergeometric tests were used in a later analysis to score TCR-TCR, TCR-HLA and TCR-CMV co-occurrence, with a repertoire-size bias correction applied to the TCR pairs. A later analysis estimated false discovery rates by permuting HLA or CMV assignments 20 times. In a later analysis, co-occurring TCRs were grouped using DBSCAN, and TCRdist sequence similarity was added for clustering within HLA-allele-positive subsets. Repertoires with fewer than 30,000 or more than 120,000 public chains, plus five repertoires with anomalous nucleotide sharing, were excluded from co-occurrence clustering. The table comes from immuneACCESS by way of TCRdb, which keeps in-frame sequences with V and J called. Part of the clones is missing from these tables; in studies checked, under half for an unresolved V gene and the rest for unknown reasons. That table is the source of V, J and clone size, and D and trimming were worked out from the DNA. This sample's table contains approximately 93,000 clones. Under 4.5% of the sample is taken by the ten largest.

Recombination connected TRBV5-5 to TRBJ2-1; perhaps TRBD1 is the D gene, with 6 bases matching. The clonotype comes from a woman in her twenties or thirties in good health and CMV-seronegative. The source material was PBMCs. This receptor has the CDR3 CASSLQGYLDEQFF. The nucleotides read TGTGCCAGCAGCTTACAGGGATATCTCGATGAGCAGTTCTTC.